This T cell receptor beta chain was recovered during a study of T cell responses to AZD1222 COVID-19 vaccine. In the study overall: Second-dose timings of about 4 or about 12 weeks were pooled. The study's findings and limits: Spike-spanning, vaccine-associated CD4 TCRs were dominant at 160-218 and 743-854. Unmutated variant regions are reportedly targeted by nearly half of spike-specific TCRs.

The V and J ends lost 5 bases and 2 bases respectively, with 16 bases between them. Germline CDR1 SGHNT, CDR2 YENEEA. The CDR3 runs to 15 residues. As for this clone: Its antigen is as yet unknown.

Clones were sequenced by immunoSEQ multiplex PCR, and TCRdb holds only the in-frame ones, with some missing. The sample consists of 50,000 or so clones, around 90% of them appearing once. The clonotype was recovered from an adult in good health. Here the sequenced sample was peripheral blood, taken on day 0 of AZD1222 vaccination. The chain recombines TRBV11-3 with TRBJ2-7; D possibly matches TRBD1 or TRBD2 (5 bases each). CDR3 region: CASSPSPGRPYEQYF. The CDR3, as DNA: TGTGCCAGCAGCCCCTCCCCGGGACGACCCTACGAGCAGTACTTC. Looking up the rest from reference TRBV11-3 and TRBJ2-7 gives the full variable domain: EAGVVQSPRYKIIEKKQPVAFWCNPISGHNTLYWYLQNLGQGPELLIRYENEEAVDDSQLPKDRFSAERLKGVDSTLKIQPAELGDSAVYLCASSPSPGRPYEQYFGPGTRLTVT.